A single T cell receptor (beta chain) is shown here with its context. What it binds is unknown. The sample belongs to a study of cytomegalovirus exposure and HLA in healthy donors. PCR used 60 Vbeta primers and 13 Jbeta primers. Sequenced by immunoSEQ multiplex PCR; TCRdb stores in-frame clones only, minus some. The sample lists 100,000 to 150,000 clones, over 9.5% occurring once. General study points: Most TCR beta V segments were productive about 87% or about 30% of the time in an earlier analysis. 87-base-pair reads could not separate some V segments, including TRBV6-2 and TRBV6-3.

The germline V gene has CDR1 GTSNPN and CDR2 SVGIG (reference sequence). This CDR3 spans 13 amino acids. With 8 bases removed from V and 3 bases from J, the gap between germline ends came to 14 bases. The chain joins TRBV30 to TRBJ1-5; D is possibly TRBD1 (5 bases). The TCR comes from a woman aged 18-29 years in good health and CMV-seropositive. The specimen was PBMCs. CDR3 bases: TGTGCCCTTGGCGGGGGGAACAATCAGCCCCAGCATTTT. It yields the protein CALGGGNNQPQHF.